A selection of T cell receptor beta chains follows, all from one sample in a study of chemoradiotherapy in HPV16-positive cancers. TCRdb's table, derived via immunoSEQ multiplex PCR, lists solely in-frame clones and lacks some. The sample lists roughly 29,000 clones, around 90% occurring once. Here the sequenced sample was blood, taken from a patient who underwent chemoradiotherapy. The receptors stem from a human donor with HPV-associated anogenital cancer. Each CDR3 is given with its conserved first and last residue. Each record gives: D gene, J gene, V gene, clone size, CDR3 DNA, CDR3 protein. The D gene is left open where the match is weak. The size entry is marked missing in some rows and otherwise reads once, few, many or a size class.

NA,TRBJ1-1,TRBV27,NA,TGTGCCAGCAGTTACGGGGCAGGGCGGAACACTGAAGCTTTCTTT,CASSYGAGRNTEAFF
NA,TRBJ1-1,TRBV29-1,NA,TGCAGCGTGTCCGGGACACTGAACACTGAAGCTTTCTTT,CSVSGTLNTEAFF
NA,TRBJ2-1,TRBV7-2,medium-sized,TGTGCCAGCAGCTTAATGTCCTACAATGAGCAGTTCTTC,CASSLMSYNEQFF
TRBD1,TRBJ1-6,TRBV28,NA,TGTGCCAGCAGTGGAGGGGGCTCGAATTCACCCCTCCACTTT,CASSGGGSNSPLHF
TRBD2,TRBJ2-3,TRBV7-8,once,TGTGCCAGCAGCTTCCAGATTAGCGGGGGGGCCCCCCGGTCGGCGCAGTATTTT,CASSFQISGGAPRSAQYF
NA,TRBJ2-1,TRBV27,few,TGTGCCAGCAGTTTTTCCGGGAGTGGTACCTACAATGAGCAGTTCTTC,CASSFSGSGTYNEQFF
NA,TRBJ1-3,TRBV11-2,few,TGTGCCAGCAGCTTAGAGGTTGTGGGCGCTGGAAACACCATATATTTT,CASSLEVVGAGNTIYF
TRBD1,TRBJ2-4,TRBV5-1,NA,TGCGCCAGCAGCTTCTTCGGGACAGGTGACATTCAGTACTTC,CASSFFGTGDIQYF
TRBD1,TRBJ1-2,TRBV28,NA,TGTGCCAGCAGTTTCTGGGACAGGGCTAACTATGGCTACACCTTC,CASSFWDRANYGYTF
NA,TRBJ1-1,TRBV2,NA,TGTGCCAGCAGTGAAGGTGGCGACCCTCGGGCTTTCTTT,CASSEGGDPRAFF
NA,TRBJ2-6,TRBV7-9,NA,TGTGCCAGCAGCGAATGGACGCCAGGGGCCAACGTCCTGACTTTC,CASSEWTPGANVLTF
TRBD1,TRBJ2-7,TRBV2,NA,TGTGCCAGCAGCGCGGACAGGGGGCGCGAGCAGTACTTC,CASSADRGREQYF
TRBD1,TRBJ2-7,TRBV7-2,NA,TGTGCCAGCAGCTTACCGGGACAGTCCTACGAGCAGTACTTC,CASSLPGQSYEQYF
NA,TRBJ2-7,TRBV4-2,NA,TGTGCCAGCAGCCACGCAGGGCGGGGTGGCGAGCAGTACTTC,CASSHAGRGGEQYF
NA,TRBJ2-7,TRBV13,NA,TGTGCCAGCAGCTCTCGGGGGCTCGCCTACGAGCAGTACTTC,CASSSRGLAYEQYF
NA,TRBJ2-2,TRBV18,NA,TGTGCCAGCTCACCACAGTCGAACACCGGGGAGCTGTTTTTT,CASSPQSNTGELFF
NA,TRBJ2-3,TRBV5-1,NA,TGCGCCAGCAGCTTGGGGAGGGATACGCAGTATTTT,CASSLGRDTQYF
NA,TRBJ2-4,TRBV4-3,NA,TGCGCCAGCAGCCAAGGGCCTGGGCCGGCCAAAAACATTCAGTACTTC,CASSQGPGPAKNIQYF
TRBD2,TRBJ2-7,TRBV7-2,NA,TGTGCCAGCAGCTTAGGAGCGGGGGGACCCTACGAGCAGTACTTC,CASSLGAGGPYEQYF
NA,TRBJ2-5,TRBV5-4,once,TGTGCCAGCAGCTTGGTTATAGGCAGACAAGAGACCCAGTACTTC,CASSLVIGRQETQYF
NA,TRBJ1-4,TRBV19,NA,TGTGCCAGTAGTTGGGGGCGCGGTAATGAAAAACTGTTTTTT,CASSWGRGNEKLFF
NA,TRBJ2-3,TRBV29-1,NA,TGCAGCGTTGACTTGGACACAGATACGCAGTATTTT,CSVDLDTDTQYF
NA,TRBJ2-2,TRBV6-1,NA,TGTGCCAGCAGGAAGGGACAGAACACCGGGGAGCTGTTTTTT,CASRKGQNTGELFF
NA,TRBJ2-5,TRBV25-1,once,TGTGCCAGCAGTGACCACCGTCGGGGCTCGGAGACCCAGTACTTC,CASSDHRRGSETQYF
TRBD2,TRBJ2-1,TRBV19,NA,TGTGCCAGCAGACTAGCGGGAGGCTCCTACAATGAGCAGTTCTTC,CASRLAGGSYNEQFF
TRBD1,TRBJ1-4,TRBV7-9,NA,TGTGCCAGCAGCCTTGACAGGGGGACTAATGAAAAACTGTTTTTT,CASSLDRGTNEKLFF
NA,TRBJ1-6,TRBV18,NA,TGTGCCAGCTCCCCCTCGGGGTTGGATTCACCCCTCCACTTT,CASSPSGLDSPLHF
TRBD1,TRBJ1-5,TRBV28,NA,TGTGCCAGCAGCCTTACCGGGACAGGAGGCAATCAGCCCCAGCATTTT,CASSLTGTGGNQPQHF
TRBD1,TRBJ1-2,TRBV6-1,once,TGTGCCAGCAGTGAGCGGATAGGGGGCTTTCTCTATAACCCCAACTATGGCTACACCTTC,CASSERIGGFLYNPNYGYTF
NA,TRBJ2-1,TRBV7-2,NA,TGTGCCAGCAGCTTCGGGGATGAGCAGTTCTTC,CASSFGDEQFF
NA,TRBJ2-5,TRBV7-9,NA,TGTGCCAGCAGCTTAGTCGAAGGAGGAGAGACCCAGTACTTC,CASSLVEGGETQYF
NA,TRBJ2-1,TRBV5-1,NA,TGCGCCAGCAGCTTGTTTTCCACCGGGAGCTCCTACAATGAGCAGTTCTTC,CASSLFSTGSSYNEQFF
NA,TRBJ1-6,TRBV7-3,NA,TGTGCCAGCAGCTTATACACCAGGGGACTCACTAATTCACCCCTCCACTTT,CASSLYTRGLTNSPLHF
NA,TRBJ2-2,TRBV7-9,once,TGTGCCAGCAGCCGAGGGTTGTTGGACACCGGGGAGCTGTTTTTT,CASSRGLLDTGELFF
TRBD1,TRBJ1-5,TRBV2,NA,TGTGCCAGCAGCCCACAGGGGGCGAACAATCAGCCCCAGCATTTT,CASSPQGANNQPQHF
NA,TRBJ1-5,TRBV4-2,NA,TGTGCCAGCAGCCACGGGCAGGGCGCTGGGCCCCAGCATTTT,CASSHGQGAGPQHF
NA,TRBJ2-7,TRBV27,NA,TGTGCCAGCAGTTTAGGGCTCGGCGAGCAGTACTTC,CASSLGLGEQYF
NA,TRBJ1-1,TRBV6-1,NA,TGTGCCAGCGGGGGGGCGGACCTGAACACTGAAGCTTTCTTT,CASGGADLNTEAFF
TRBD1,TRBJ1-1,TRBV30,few,TGTGCCTGGAGTGAGGACAGGAACCCTGAAGCTTTCTTT,CAWSEDRNPEAFF
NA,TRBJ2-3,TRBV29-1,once,TGCAGCGTGAGACAGATTCGAGGGGATACGCAGTATTTT,CSVRQIRGDTQYF
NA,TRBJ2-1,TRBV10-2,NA,TGCGCCAGCAACTTACAGGGCTACAATGAGCAGTTCTTC,CASNLQGYNEQFF
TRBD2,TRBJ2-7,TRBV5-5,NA,TGTGCCAGCGCTTACCGGGCGGGAGAGGTCTACGAGCAGTACTTC,CASAYRAGEVYEQYF